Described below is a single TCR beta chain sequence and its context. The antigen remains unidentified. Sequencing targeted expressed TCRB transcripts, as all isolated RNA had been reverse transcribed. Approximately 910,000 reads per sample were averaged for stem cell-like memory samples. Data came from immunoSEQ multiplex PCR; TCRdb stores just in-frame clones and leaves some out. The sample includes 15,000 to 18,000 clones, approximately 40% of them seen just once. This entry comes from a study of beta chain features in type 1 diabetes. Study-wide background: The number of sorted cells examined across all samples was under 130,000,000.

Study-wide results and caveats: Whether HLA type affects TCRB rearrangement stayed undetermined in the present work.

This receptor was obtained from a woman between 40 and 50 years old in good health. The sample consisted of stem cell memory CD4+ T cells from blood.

The CDR3 DNA follows: TGTGCCAGCAACCCCCCACCGGGACAGGTGTCCCAAAGCTCCTACGAGCAGTACTTC. It translates to CASNPPPGQVSQSSYEQYF. The chain is built from TRBV7-9 and TRBJ2-7; TRBD1 aligns across 8 bases. Trimming at V came to 7 bases and at J to 0 bases, leaving 20 bases not matched to a gene. The CDR3 has 19 residues. Germline CDR1 and CDR2: SEHNR and FQNEAQ (reference sequence).